A selection of T cell receptor beta chains follows, all from one sample in a study of cytomegalovirus exposure and HLA in healthy donors. Assay used: immunoSEQ multiplex PCR; TCRdb lists only in-frame clones, some missing. The sample carries some 60,000 clones, approximately 96% recorded once. What was sequenced was PBMCs. The receptors come from a man between 18 and 29 years old in good health and CMV-seronegative. The CDR3 runs from the conserved cysteine through the conserved F or W. The order of the fields is CDR3 DNA, CDR3 protein, J gene, V gene, clone size, D gene. A D gene is named only where the DNA matches it firmly. Clone size is stated in some rows and not others, as once, few, many or a class when expanded.

CDR3nt: TGTGCCAGCAGTCCCGGACAGGGAAATCAGCCCCAGCATTTT
CDR3aa: CASSPGQGNQPQHF
j_gene: TRBJ1-5
v_gene: TRBV28
abundance: .
d_gene: TRBD1

CDR3nt: TGCGCCAGCAGCTTGGACAGGCAGTCCGGGGAGCTGTTTTTT
CDR3aa: CASSLDRQSGELFF
j_gene: TRBJ2-2
v_gene: TRBV4-1
abundance: .
d_gene: TRBD1

CDR3nt: TGTGCCAGCAGTTACCCCGCTTCCTCGGTGAACACTGAAGCTTTCTTT
CDR3aa: CASSYPASSVNTEAFF
j_gene: TRBJ1-1
v_gene: TRBV6-6
abundance: .
d_gene: .

CDR3nt: TGTGCCAGCAGCGTAGGTGTTAGCGGAAACAATGAGCAGTTCTTC
CDR3aa: CASSVGVSGNNEQFF
j_gene: TRBJ2-1
v_gene: TRBV9
abundance: .
d_gene: .

CDR3nt: TGCGCCAGCAGCCAACAGGGGGCCGGGGGGACCCAGTACTTC
CDR3aa: CASSQQGAGGTQYF
j_gene: TRBJ2-5
v_gene: TRBV4-3
abundance: .
d_gene: TRBD1

CDR3nt: TGTGCCAGCAGCCAAGAAGGGACTAGAGTCTACAATGAGCAGTTCTTC
CDR3aa: CASSQEGTRVYNEQFF
j_gene: TRBJ2-1
v_gene: TRBV14
abundance: .
d_gene: TRBD2

CDR3nt: TGTGCCAGCAATCCAGCGGGAGGCTACACAGATACGCAGTATTTT
CDR3aa: CASNPAGGYTDTQYF
j_gene: TRBJ2-3
v_gene: TRBV27
abundance: .
d_gene: TRBD2

CDR3nt: TGTGCCAGCAGCCCCCCTAGCGGGAGGGTCTATGAGCAGTTCTTC
CDR3aa: CASSPPSGRVYEQFF
j_gene: TRBJ2-1
v_gene: TRBV9
abundance: .
d_gene: TRBD2

CDR3nt: TGTGCCAGCAGCTCCAGGGACTTGGGATATGGCTACACCTTC
CDR3aa: CASSSRDLGYGYTF
j_gene: TRBJ1-2
v_gene: TRBV7-8
abundance: .
d_gene: .

CDR3nt: TGTGCCAGCAGCATAGGACAGACCTTCTACGAGCAGTACTTC
CDR3aa: CASSIGQTFYEQYF
j_gene: TRBJ2-7
v_gene: TRBV11-2
abundance: .
d_gene: .

CDR3nt: TGTGCCAGCACCGGGGACTATGGCTACACCTTC
CDR3aa: CASTGDYGYTF
j_gene: TRBJ1-2
v_gene: TRBV9
abundance: .
d_gene: .

CDR3nt: TGTGCCAGCAGCGACAGCGGGGGGACCTACAATGAGCAGTTCTTC
CDR3aa: CASSDSGGTYNEQFF
j_gene: TRBJ2-1
v_gene: TRBV9
abundance: .
d_gene: TRBD2

CDR3nt: TGCGCCAGCAGCGCGTCCGGGACAGGGGAGGAAAAACTGTTTTTT
CDR3aa: CASSASGTGEEKLFF
j_gene: TRBJ1-4
v_gene: TRBV5-1
abundance: .
d_gene: TRBD1

CDR3nt: TGTGCCAGCAGCCAGAGGACAGGGTTACGAAACACCATATATTTT
CDR3aa: CASSQRTGLRNTIYF
j_gene: TRBJ1-3
v_gene: TRBV14
abundance: .
d_gene: TRBD1

CDR3nt: TGTGCCAGCAGCGTAGCATGGGGGGCAGGGGGGCTTGACACCGGGGAGCTGTTTTTT
CDR3aa: CASSVAWGAGGLDTGELFF
j_gene: TRBJ2-2
v_gene: TRBV9
abundance: .
d_gene: .

CDR3nt: TGCGCCAGCAGCTTGAAGAACCCCGGGACTACATTGCACAATGAGCAGTTCTTC
CDR3aa: CASSLKNPGTTLHNEQFF
j_gene: TRBJ2-1
v_gene: TRBV5-1
abundance: .
d_gene: TRBD2

CDR3nt: TGTGCCAGCAGTTTGCGCCCCTTACACGGGACAGTTCGTATTTTCAATCAGCCCCAGCATTTT
CDR3aa: CASSLRPLHGTVRIFNQPQHF
j_gene: TRBJ1-5
v_gene: TRBV28
abundance: .
d_gene: TRBD1

CDR3nt: TGTGCCAGCAGTGAGCGGGGGACGGGCAATCAGCCCCAGCATTTT
CDR3aa: CASSERGTGNQPQHF
j_gene: TRBJ1-5
v_gene: TRBV6-1
abundance: .
d_gene: .

CDR3nt: TGTGCCAGCAGCCCCGGTACGTTGAACACTGAAGCTTTCTTT
CDR3aa: CASSPGTLNTEAFF
j_gene: TRBJ1-1
v_gene: TRBV5-6
abundance: .
d_gene: .

CDR3nt: TGTGCCAGTAGCTGGACAGGGGACTATGGCTACACCTTC
CDR3aa: CASSWTGDYGYTF
j_gene: TRBJ1-2
v_gene: TRBV19
abundance: once
d_gene: TRBD1

CDR3nt: TGTGCCAGCAGTAAAGTGACAGGGAGTCACGAGCAGTACTTC
CDR3aa: CASSKVTGSHEQYF
j_gene: TRBJ2-7
v_gene: TRBV28
abundance: .
d_gene: TRBD1

CDR3nt: TGTGCCAGCAGCCCCGGGACAGTCAACACCGGGGAGCTGTTTTTT
CDR3aa: CASSPGTVNTGELFF
j_gene: TRBJ2-2
v_gene: TRBV27
abundance: .
d_gene: TRBD1

CDR3nt: TGCGCCAGCAGCCAGAGACAGATAACTGGAAACACCATATATTTT
CDR3aa: CASSQRQITGNTIYF
j_gene: TRBJ1-3
v_gene: TRBV4-1
abundance: once
d_gene: .

CDR3nt: TGTGCCAGCAGTGAAGCTGGGTGGCAGGGGAGGGATCAGCCCCAGCATTTT
CDR3aa: CASSEAGWQGRDQPQHF
j_gene: TRBJ1-5
v_gene: TRBV2
abundance: once
d_gene: .

CDR3nt: TGTGCCAGCAGTTTGGCTGTCGACTCCTACGAGCAGTACTTC
CDR3aa: CASSLAVDSYEQYF
j_gene: TRBJ2-7
v_gene: TRBV28
abundance: .
d_gene: .

CDR3nt: TGTGCCAGCAGCTCAGGGACTAGCGGGAGGGAGCAGTTCTTC
CDR3aa: CASSSGTSGREQFF
j_gene: TRBJ2-1
v_gene: TRBV7-2
abundance: .
d_gene: TRBD2

CDR3nt: TGCGCCAGCAGCTTGGTATTTAGCGGGAGCTCCTACAATGAGCAGTTCTTC
CDR3aa: CASSLVFSGSSYNEQFF
j_gene: TRBJ2-1
v_gene: TRBV5-1
abundance: .
d_gene: TRBD2

CDR3nt: TGTGCCAGCAGCTCCCGGGATGGCTTTAATGAGCAGTTCTTC
CDR3aa: CASSSRDGFNEQFF
j_gene: TRBJ2-1
v_gene: TRBV7-9
abundance: .
d_gene: .

CDR3nt: TGTGCCAGCAGCGTGAGCGGGAGCGGAGGCGGGGAGCTGTTTTTT
CDR3aa: CASSVSGSGGGELFF
j_gene: TRBJ2-2
v_gene: TRBV9
abundance: .
d_gene: TRBD2

CDR3nt: TGTGCCAGCAGTTTAGGGCCTGACGCCAAAAACATTCAGTACTTC
CDR3aa: CASSLGPDAKNIQYF
j_gene: TRBJ2-4
v_gene: TRBV28
abundance: .
d_gene: .

CDR3nt: TGTGCCAGCAGTTTCGGTGCGGGGTTTTGGTACTTC
CDR3aa: CASSFGAGFWYF
j_gene: TRBJ2-7
v_gene: TRBV28
abundance: .
d_gene: .

CDR3nt: TGTGCCAGCAGTCTTCTTAGCCGTGACAGGCGCTCAACTAATGAAAAACTGTTTTTT
CDR3aa: CASSLLSRDRRSTNEKLFF
j_gene: TRBJ1-4
v_gene: TRBV2
abundance: .
d_gene: .